This T cell receptor beta chain was observed in a study of human T cells and chemical hapten exposure. Looking at the study overall: Patch tests put 0.01% DPC on the upper back, read at 6 days.

CDR3 size: 13 residues. V lost 5 bases to trimming and J lost 1 base, with 9 bases between them. Germline-derived CDR1 and CDR2 are MNHEY and SMNVEV (reference sequence). This clonotype was detected only a few times. One entry per CDR3 protein results from TCRdb running MiXCR on the RACE reads. The repertoire consists of over 150,000 distinct CDR3 sequences, with around 30% occurring once and the leading ten covering about 2.1%. Regarding time point: patch test 3, about 24 weeks after DPC sensitization. The treatment denotes: therapeutic diphenylcyclopropenone sensitization with weekly scalp DPC. Suited to DPC and affected by alopecia, the donors ranged from 18 to 70 years old.

The receptor's source is a woman younger than 35 with alopecia areata. Some clones in this sample may be carry-over from other donors' samples. This chain joins TRBV27 and TRBJ2-7; tentatively, D is TRBD1 (5 bases). The material sequenced was whole blood, taken in connection with sensitization to the hapten diphenylcyclopropenone (DPC). The CDR3 DNA reads TGTGCCAGCAGTCGGGCAGGGTCCTACGAGCAGTACTTC. Translated, it gives CASSRAGSYEQYF.